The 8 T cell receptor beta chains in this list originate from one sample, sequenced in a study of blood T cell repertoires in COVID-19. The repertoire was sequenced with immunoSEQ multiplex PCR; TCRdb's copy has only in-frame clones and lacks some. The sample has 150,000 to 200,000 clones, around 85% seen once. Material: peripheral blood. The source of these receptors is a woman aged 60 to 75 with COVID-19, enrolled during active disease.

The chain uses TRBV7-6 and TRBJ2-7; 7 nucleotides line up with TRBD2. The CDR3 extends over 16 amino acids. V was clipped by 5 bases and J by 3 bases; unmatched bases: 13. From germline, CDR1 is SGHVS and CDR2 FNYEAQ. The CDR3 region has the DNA TGTGCCAGCAGCCCAGGCGAGACTAGCTATAGCTACGAGCAGTACTTC. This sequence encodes CASSPGETSYSYEQYF.

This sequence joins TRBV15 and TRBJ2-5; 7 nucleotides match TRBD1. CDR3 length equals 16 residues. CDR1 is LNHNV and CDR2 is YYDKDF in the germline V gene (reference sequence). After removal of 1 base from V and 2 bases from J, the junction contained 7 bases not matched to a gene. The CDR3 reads CATSRGGQSLQETQYF. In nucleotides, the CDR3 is TGTGCCACCAGCAGAGGGGGACAGAGTCTACAAGAGACCCAGTACTTC.

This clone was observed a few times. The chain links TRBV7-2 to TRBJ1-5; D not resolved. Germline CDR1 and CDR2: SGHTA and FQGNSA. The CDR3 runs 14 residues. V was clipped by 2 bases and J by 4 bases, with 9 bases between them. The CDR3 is CASSLSRPNQPQHF. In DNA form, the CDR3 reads TGTGCCAGCAGCTTAAGCAGGCCTAATCAGCCCCAGCATTTT.

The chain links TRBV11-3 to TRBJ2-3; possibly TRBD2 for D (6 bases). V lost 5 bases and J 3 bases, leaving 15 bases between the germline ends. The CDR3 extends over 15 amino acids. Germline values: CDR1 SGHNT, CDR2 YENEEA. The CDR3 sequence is CASSEGASATDTQYF. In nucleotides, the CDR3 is TGTGCCAGCAGCGAAGGTGCTAGCGCAACAGATACGCAGTATTTT.

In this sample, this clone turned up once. The CDR3 spells CASSREITGTDTQYF. CDR3 nucleotide sequence: TGTGCCAGCTCAAGAGAAATTACAGGGACAGATACGCAGTATTTT. The rearrangement links TRBV18 to TRBJ2-3; tentatively, D is TRBD1 (6 bases). Germline V gene data show CDR1 as KGHSH and CDR2 as LQKENI. Trimming removed 5 bases from V and 3 bases from J, with 15 bases in between. The CDR3 has 15 residues. The full variable domain, completed using reference TRBV18 and TRBJ2-3, is NAGVMQNPRHLVRRRGQEARLRCSPMKGHSHVYWYRQLPEEGLKFMVYLQKENIIDESGMPKERFSAEFPKEGPSILRIQQVVRGDSAAYFCASSREITGTDTQYFGPGTRLTVL.

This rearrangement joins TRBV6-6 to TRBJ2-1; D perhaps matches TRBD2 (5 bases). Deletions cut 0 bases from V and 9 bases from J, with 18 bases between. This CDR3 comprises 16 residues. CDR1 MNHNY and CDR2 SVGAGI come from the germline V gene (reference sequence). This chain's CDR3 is CASSYSSNVAIGEQFF. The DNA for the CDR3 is TGTGCCAGCAGTTACTCGAGCAATGTAGCGATCGGTGAGCAGTTCTTC.

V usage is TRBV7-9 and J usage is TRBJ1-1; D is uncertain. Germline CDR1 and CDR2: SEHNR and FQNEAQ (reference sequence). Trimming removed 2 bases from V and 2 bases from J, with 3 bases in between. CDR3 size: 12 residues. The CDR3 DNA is TGTGCCAGCAGCTTATATAACACTGAAGCTTTCTTT. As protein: CASSLYNTEAFF.

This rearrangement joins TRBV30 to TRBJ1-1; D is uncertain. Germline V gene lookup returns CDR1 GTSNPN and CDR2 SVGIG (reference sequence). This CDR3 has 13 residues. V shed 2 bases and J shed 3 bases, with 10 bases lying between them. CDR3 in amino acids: CAWSWTAYTEAFF. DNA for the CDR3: TGTGCCTGGAGTTGGACTGCTTACACTGAAGCTTTCTTT.